Sequencing of this T cell receptor (beta chain) was carried out in a study of PD-1 blockade in classical Hodgkin lymphoma. The study's findings and limits: CD4+ TCR diversity climbed significantly by C4D1, unlike CD8+ TCR diversity. Nothing has yet pinned down what causes the repertoire differences, possibly disease activity or prior therapy. Newly diagnosed patients reportedly trailed healthy donors in baseline TCR diversity.

With respect to this clone: Its specificity is unknown.

Losses at the gene ends were 5 bases for V and 5 bases for J; bases not matched to a gene: 3. The CDR3 has 13 residues. The germline V gene encodes CDR1 SGHTA and CDR2 FQGNSA. Every single patient, without exception, relapsed after autologous stem cell transplantation, and brentuximab vedotin exposure varied. CD4+ T cells were purified from thawed PBMCs by magnetic negative selection. Each best response was a complete response, a partial response or progressive disease. Profiling relied on immunoSEQ multiplex PCR, and the TCRdb table lists in-frame clones only, not all of them. The sample yields 30,000 to 35,000 clones, approximately 92% seen once.

V is TRBV7-2 and J is TRBJ2-7; 10 positions match TRBD1. The specimen was CD4+ T cells from blood, collected at baseline. This receptor was taken from a human donor with classical Hodgkin lymphoma. The chain's CDR3 is CASSRQGADEQYF. CDR3 nucleotide sequence: TGTGCCAGCAGCCGACAGGGGGCCGACGAGCAGTACTTC.